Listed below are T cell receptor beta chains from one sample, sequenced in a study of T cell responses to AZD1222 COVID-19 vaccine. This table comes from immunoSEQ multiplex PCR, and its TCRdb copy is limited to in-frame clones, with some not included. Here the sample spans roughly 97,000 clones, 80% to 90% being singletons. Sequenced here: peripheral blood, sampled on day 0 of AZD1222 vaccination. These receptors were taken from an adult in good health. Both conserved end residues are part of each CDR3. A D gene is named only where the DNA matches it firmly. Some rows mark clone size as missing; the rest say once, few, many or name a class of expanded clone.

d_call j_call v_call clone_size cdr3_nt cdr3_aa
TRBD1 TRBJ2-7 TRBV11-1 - TGTGCCAGCAGCTCCGCGACAGGGCTGGTGGACGAGCAGTACTTC CASSSATGLVDEQYF
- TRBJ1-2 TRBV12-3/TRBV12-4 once TGTGCCAGCAGTCCCCGACAGGACTATGGCTACACCTTC CASSPRQDYGYTF
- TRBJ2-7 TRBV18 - TGTGCCAGCTCGCAGACAGACTCCTACGAGCAGTACTTC CASSQTDSYEQYF
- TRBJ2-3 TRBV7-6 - TGTGCCAGCAGCTTAGCTTCCAGGACCGGCGCAGATACGCAGTATTTT CASSLASRTGADTQYF
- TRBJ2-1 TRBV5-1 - TGCGCCAGCAGCTTGGAGGGGCTCACCAGCTCCTACAATGAGCAGTTCTTC CASSLEGLTSSYNEQFF
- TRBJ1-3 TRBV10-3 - TGTGCCGCCATCGCCGGAAACACCATATATTTT CAAIAGNTIYF
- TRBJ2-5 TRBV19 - TGTGCCAGTAGAGTCCAGCACCACCAAGAGACCCAGTACTTC CASRVQHHQETQYF
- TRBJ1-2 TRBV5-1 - TGCGCCAGCAGCTTGGACAGGGCCCCTTTGGGGACCTTC CASSLDRAPLGTF
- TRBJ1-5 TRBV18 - TGTGCCAGCTCACCGTCTTGGGGAAACAGCAATCAGCCCCAGCATTTT CASSPSWGNSNQPQHF
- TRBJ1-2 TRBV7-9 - TGTGCCAGCAGCTTTGGGAGTGATGGCTACACCTTC CASSFGSDGYTF
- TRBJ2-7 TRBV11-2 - TGTGCCAGCAGCTGGCTGGGGTCCTCCTACGAGCAGTACTTC CASSWLGSSYEQYF
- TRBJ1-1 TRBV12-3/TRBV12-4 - TGTGCCAGCAGCCCCCTGATGAACACTGAAGCTTTCTTT CASSPLMNTEAFF
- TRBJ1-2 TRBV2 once TGTGCCAGCAGTGCGGTAGTGGGGAGGGGCGGCTACACCTTC CASSAVVGRGGYTF
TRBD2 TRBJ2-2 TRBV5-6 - TGTGCCAGCAGCTCCGCTCAAGCGGGACACACCGGGGAGCTGTTTTTT CASSSAQAGHTGELFF
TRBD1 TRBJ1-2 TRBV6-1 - TGTGCCAGCAGTGAGGGCGGGACAGCCTATGGCTACACCTTC CASSEGGTAYGYTF